The clone carrying this T cell receptor (beta chain) showed up just a few times. J was trimmed by 4 bases and V by 3 bases; bases with no gene match: 4. Germline-derived CDR1 and CDR2 are MNHEY and SMNVEV (reference sequence). The CDR3 is 15 amino acids. The data derive from a study of patients and donors after allogeneic stem cell transplantation. TCRdb reprocessed the RT-PCR reads with MiXCR, giving one entry per CDR3 protein. Of roughly 200,000 distinct CDR3 sequences in the sample, around 41% are singletons; the top ten hold about 30%. The origin of this receptor is a human donor who was either an allogeneic HSCT recipient or a stem cell or donor lymphocyte infusion donor (not recorded which). It is not recorded whose cells these are; they may come from a transplant donor. The sample comprised blood, either unsorted or a sorted T cell fraction (not recorded which). The genes are TRBV27 and TRBJ1-5; 9 bases map to TRBD1. As DNA, the CDR3 is TGTGCCAGCAGTTTGGGACAGGGAAATAATCAGCCCCAGCATTTT. It specifies CASSLGQGNNQPQHF.